This T cell receptor (beta chain) came from a study of radiotherapy plus CTLA-4 blockade in lung cancer. Of note for this clone: Its antigen is not identified.

Only in-frame clones appear in the TCRdb table, and some are missing; sequencing was by immunoSEQ multiplex PCR. The sample carries over 50,000 clones, under 80% recorded once. Trimming removed 0 bases at V and 6 bases at J, with 22 bases between. The CDR3 runs 18 residues. Germline values: CDR1 LGHNA, CDR2 YNFKEQ. Study-wide results and caveats: The best predictor of response was reported to be early blood T cell clone dynamics, with interferon-beta. Tumor-origin TCR clones grew in blood after radiotherapy plus ipilimumab.

Focal radiation and CTLA-4 blockade (ipilimumab) were tested in chemo-refractory metastatic non-small-cell lung cancer patients. This clonotype was obtained from a human donor with non-small cell lung cancer who had a complete response to radiotherapy plus ipilimumab. The rearrangement links TRBV4-2 to TRBJ2-3; D is possibly TRBD2 (5 bases). The source material was peripheral blood, sampled from a patient treated with radiotherapy plus ipilimumab. The CDR3 region has the DNA TGTGCCAGCAGCCAAGACCCCCCCCGGGGAGAGTCCTATGATACGCAGTATTTT. Its protein is CASSQDPPRGESYDTQYF.